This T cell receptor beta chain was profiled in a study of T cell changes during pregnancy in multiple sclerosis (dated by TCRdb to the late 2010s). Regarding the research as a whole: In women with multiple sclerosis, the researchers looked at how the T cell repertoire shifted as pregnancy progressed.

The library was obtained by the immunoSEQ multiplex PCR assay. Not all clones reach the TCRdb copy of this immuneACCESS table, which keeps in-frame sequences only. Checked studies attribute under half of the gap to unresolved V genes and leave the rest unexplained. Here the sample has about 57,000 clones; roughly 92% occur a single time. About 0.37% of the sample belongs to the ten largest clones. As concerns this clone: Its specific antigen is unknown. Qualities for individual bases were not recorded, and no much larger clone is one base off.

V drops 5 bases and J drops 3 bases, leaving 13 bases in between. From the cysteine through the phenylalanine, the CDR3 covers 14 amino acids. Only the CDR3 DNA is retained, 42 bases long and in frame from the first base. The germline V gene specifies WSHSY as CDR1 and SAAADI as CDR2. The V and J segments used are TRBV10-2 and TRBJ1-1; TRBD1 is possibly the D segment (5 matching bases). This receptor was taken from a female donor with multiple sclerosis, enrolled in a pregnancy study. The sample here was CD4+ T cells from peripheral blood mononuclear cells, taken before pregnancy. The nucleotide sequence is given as TGCGCCAGCAGTCCGACGGGGGGGGACACTGAAGCTTTCTTT. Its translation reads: CASSPTGGDTEAFF.